This TCR beta chain was found in a study of T cells in Graves' hyperthyroidism and ophthalmopathy. RNA transcripts yielded amplified TCR beta CDR3 regions. The HTBI primer set drove a first-round RT-PCR of the TCR CDR3. One entry per CDR3 protein, called by TCRdb with MiXCR from the multiplex PCR reads. In the table there are some 300,000 distinct CDR3 sequences, roughly a fifth of which are singletons. Uncontrolled infection, other autoimmune disease, pregnancy and lactation each barred patients from inclusion. With 3 bases removed from V and 0 bases from J, the gap between germline ends came to 8 bases. The CDR3 totals 16 residues. Germline V CDR1 and CDR2: KGHDR, SFDVKD.

Sequencing was performed on blood. This clonotype was obtained from a man aged 50 or older with Graves' ophthalmopathy. The V gene is TRBV24-1, the J gene TRBJ2-6, with D unresolved. In nucleotides, the CDR3 is TGTGCCACCAGTGATACGCGGAGCTCTGGGGCCAACGTCCTGACTTTC. It is translated as CATSDTRSSGANVLTF.